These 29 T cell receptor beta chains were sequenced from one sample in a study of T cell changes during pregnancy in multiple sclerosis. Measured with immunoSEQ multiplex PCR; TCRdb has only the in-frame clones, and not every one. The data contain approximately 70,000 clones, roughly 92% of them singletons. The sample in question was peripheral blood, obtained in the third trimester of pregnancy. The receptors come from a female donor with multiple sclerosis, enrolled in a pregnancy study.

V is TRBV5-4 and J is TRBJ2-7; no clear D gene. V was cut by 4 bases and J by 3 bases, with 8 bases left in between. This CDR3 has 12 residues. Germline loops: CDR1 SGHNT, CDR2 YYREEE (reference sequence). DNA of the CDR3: TGTGCCAGCAGCACGACTGGCTACGAGCAGTACTTC. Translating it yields CASSTTGYEQYF. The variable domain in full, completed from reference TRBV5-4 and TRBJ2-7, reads ETGVTQSPTHLIKTRGQQVTLRCSSQSGHNTVSWYQQALGQGPQFIFQYYREEENGRGNFPPRFSGLQFPNYSSELNVNALELDDSALYLCASSTTGYEQYFGPGTRLTVT.

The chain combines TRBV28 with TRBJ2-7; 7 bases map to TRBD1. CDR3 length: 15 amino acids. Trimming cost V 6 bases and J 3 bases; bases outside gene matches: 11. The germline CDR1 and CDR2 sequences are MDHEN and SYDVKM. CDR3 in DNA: TGTGCCAGCAGCCGAAAGGGGACAGCATTCTACGAGCAGTACTTC. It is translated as CASSRKGTAFYEQYF.

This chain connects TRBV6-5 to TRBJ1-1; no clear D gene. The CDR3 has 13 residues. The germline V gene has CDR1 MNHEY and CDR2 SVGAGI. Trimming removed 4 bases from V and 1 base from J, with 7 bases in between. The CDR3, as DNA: TGTGCCAGCAGTTGGCGGGAGAACACTGAAGCTTTCTTT. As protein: CASSWRENTEAFF.

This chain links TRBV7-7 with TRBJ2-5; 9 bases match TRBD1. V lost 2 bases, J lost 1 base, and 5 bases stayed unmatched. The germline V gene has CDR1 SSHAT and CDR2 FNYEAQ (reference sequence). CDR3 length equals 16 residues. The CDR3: CASSLIPGQGQETQYF. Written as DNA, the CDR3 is TGTGCCAGCAGCTTAATCCCGGGACAGGGCCAAGAGACCCAGTACTTC.

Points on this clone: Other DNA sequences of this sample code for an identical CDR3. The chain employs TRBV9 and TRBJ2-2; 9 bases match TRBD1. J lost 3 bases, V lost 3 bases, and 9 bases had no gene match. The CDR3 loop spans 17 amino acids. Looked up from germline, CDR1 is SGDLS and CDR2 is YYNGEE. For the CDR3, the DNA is TGTGCCAGCAGCGCATCACAGGGGGCGCGGGACACCGGGGAGCTGTTTTTT. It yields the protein CASSASQGARDTGELFF.

The CDR3 loop is CASRPLGLAGGYEQYF. CDR3 bases: TGTGCCAGCAGGCCCTTGGGGCTAGCGGGAGGTTACGAGCAGTACTTC. The chain recombines TRBV13 with TRBJ2-7, with 11 nucleotides matching TRBD2. This CDR3 contains 16 residues. Germline V gene data show CDR1 as PRHDT and CDR2 as FYEKMQ (reference sequence). Trimming removed 6 bases from V and 4 bases from J; junction bases left unmatched: 11.

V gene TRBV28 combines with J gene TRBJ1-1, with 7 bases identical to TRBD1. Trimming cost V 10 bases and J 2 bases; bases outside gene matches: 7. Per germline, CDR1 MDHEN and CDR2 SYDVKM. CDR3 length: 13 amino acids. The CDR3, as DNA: TGTGCCACTGCAGACAGGGATAACACTGAAGCTTTCTTT. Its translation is CATADRDNTEAFF.

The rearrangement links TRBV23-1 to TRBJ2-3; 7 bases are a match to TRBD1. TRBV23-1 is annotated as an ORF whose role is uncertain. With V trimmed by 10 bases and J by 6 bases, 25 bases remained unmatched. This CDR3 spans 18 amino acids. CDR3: CAIKLCRTGEAFGDTQYF. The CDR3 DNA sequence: TGCGCCATAAAGCTCTGTCGGACAGGCGAGGCGTTTGGGGATACGCAGTATTTT.

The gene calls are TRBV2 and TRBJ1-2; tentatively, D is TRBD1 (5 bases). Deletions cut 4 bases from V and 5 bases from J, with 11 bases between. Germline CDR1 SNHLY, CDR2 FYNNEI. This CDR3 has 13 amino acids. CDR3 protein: CASSARQIYGYTF. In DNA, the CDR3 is TGTGCCAGCAGTGCCCGACAGATATATGGCTACACCTTC.

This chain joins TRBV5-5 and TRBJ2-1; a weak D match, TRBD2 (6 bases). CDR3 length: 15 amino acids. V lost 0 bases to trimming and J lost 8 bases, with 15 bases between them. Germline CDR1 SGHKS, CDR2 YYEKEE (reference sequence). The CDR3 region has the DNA TGTGCCAGCAGCTTGGAAACGGGAGCTCTCTATGAGCAGTTCTTC. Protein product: CASSLETGALYEQFF.

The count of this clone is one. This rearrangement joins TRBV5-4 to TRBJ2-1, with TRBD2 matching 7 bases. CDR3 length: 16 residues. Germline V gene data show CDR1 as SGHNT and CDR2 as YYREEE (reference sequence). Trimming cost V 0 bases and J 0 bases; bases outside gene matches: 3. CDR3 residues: CASSLGGGSSYNEQFF. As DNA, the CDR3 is TGTGCCAGCAGCTTGGGGGGCGGGAGCTCCTACAATGAGCAGTTCTTC.

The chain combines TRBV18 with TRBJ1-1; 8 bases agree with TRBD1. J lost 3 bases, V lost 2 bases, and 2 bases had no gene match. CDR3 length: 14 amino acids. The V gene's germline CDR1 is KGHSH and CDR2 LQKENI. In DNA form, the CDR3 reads TGTGCCAGCTCACCAACGGACAGGGACACTGAAGCTTTCTTT. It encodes CASSPTDRDTEAFF.

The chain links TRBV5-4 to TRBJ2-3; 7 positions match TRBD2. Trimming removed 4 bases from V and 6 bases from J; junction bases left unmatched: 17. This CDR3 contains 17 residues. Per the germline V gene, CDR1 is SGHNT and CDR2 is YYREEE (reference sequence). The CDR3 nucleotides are TGTGCCAGCAGCCCGTCAGGACTAGTGTTCGGGAGGGATACGCAGTATTTT. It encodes CASSPSGLVFGRDTQYF. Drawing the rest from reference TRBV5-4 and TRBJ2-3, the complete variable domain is ETGVTQSPTHLIKTRGQQVTLRCSSQSGHNTVSWYQQALGQGPQFIFQYYREEENGRGNFPPRFSGLQFPNYSSELNVNALELDDSALYLCASSPSGLVFGRDTQYFGPGTRLTVL.

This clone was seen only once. CDR3 DNA sequence: TGTGCCAGCAGGGCGAGGACTAGCGGGAACACAGATACGCAGTATTTT. Protein: CASRARTSGNTDTQYF. The V and J genes are TRBV4-2 and TRBJ2-3; 12 nucleotides agree with TRBD2. CDR3 length: 16 residues. Trimming cost V 6 bases and J 2 bases; bases outside gene matches: 6. CDR1 is LGHNA and CDR2 is YNFKEQ in the germline V gene.

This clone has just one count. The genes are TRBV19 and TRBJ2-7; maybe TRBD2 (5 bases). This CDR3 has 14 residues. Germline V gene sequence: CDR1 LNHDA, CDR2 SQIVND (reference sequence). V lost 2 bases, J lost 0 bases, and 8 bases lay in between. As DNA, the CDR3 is TGTGCCAGTAGTATACGAGCGGACTCCTACGAGCAGTACTTC. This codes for CASSIRADSYEQYF.

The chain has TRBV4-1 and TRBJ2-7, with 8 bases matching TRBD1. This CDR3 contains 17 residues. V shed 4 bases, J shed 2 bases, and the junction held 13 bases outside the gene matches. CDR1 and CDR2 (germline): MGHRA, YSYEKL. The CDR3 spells CASSPDRVNYLAYEQYF. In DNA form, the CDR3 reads TGCGCCAGCAGCCCGGACAGGGTAAATTACTTGGCCTACGAGCAGTACTTC.

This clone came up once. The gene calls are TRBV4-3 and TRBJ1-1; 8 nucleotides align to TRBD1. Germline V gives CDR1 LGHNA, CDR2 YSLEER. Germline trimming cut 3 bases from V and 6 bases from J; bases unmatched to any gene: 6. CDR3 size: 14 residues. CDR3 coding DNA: TGCGCCAGCAGCCAGGATCAGGGGGCTCCTGAAGCTTTCTTT. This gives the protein CASSQDQGAPEAFF.

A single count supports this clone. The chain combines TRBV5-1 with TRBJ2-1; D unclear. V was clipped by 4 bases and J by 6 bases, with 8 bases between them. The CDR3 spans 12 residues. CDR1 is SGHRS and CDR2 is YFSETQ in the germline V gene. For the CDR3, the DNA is TGCGCCAGCAGCCCCGACTTCAATGAGCAGTTCTTC. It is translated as CASSPDFNEQFF.

CDR3 in DNA: TGTGCCAGCAGTGACGGGACTAGCGGGAGCGGAACCGGGGAGCTGTTTTTT. This codes for CASSDGTSGSGTGELFF. This sequence joins TRBV6-4 and TRBJ2-2, with 14 bases that match TRBD2. The germline V gene has CDR1 MRHNA and CDR2 SNTAGT. This CDR3 spans 17 amino acids. The ends lost 2 bases at V and 5 bases at J; junction bases unmatched: 4.

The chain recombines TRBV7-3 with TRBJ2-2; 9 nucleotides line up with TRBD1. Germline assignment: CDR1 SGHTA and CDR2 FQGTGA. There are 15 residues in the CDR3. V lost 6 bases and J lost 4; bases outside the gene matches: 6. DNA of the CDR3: TGTGCCAGCAGTTTGACAGGGGGAGGCACCGGGGAGCTGTTTTTT. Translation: CASSLTGGGTGELFF.

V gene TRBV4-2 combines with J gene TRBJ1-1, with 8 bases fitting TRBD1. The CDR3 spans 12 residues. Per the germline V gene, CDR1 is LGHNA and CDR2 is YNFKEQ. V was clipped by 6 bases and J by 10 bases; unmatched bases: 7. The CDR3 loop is CASRLGDRRAFF. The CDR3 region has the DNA TGTGCCAGCAGACTAGGGGACAGGCGAGCTTTCTTT.

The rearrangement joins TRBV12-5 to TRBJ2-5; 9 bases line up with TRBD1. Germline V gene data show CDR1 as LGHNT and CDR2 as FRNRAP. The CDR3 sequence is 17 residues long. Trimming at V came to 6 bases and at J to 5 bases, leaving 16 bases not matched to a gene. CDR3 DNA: TGTGCTAGTGGCCCGGCTACAGGGGGCGCCCCGGGGGAGACCCAGTACTTC. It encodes CASGPATGGAPGETQYF.

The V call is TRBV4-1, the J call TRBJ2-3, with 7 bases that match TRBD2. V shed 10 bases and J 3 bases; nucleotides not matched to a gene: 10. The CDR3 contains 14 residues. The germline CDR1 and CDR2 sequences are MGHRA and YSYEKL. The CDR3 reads CATSGQGKTDTQYF. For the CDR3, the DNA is TGCGCCACTAGCGGCCAAGGGAAAACAGATACGCAGTATTTT.

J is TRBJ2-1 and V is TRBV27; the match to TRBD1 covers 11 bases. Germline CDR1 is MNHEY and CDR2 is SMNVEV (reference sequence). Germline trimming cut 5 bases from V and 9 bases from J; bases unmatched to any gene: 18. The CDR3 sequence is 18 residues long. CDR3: CASSRTGQGVAGFAEQFF. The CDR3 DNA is TGTGCCAGCAGTCGAACGGGACAGGGGGTAGCGGGGTTCGCTGAGCAGTTCTTC.

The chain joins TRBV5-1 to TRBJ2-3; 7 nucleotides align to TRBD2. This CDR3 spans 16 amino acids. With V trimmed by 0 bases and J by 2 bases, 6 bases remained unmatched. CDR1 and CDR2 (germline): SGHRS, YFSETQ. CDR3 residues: CASSLVAGANTDTQYF. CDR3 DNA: TGCGCCAGCAGCTTGGTGGCGGGAGCCAACACAGATACGCAGTATTTT.

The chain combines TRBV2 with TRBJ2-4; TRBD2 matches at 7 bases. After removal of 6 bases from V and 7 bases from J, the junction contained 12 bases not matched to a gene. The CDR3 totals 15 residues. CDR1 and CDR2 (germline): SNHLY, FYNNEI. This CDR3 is CASSRGTTPPNIQYF. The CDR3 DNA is TGTGCCAGCAGCCGAGGGACTACCCCTCCCAACATTCAGTACTTC.

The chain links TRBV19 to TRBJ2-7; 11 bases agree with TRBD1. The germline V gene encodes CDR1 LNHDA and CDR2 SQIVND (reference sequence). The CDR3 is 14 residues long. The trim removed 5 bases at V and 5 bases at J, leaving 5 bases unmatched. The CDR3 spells CASSPGTGGDEQYF. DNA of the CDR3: TGTGCCAGTAGTCCCGGGACAGGGGGAGACGAGCAGTACTTC.

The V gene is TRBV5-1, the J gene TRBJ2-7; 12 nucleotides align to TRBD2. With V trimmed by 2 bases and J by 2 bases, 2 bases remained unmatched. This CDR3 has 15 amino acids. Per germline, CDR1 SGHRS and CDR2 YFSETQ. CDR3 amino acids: CASSFRTSGTYEQYF. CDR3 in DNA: TGCGCCAGCAGCTTCAGGACTAGCGGGACCTACGAGCAGTACTTC.

The CDR3 DNA reads TGTGCCAGCAGCCCACGAAGAGCGGACAGGGGTTCTAATGAGCAGTTCTTC. Encoded protein: CASSPRRADRGSNEQFF. This chain uses TRBV7-2 with TRBJ2-1, with TRBD1 matching 9 bases. Germline V gene lookup returns CDR1 SGHTA and CDR2 FQGNSA. This CDR3 has 17 residues. Trimming took 5 bases from V and 7 from J; bases not matched to a gene: 15.